The present TCR beta chain was sequenced within a study of T cells in Graves' hyperthyroidism and ophthalmopathy. Broader study findings: Ophthalmopathy stood apart from stable hyperthyroidism in a 13 V-J model.

RNA transcripts yielded amplified TCR beta CDR3 regions. Researchers ran a first-round RT-PCR on the TCR CDR3 using the HTBI primer set. From the multiplex PCR reads, TCRdb called clonotypes with MiXCR, one entry per CDR3 protein. The table records hundreds of thousands of distinct CDR3 sequences, nearly 15% of them present only once. Trimming left V 0 bases short and J 2 bases short, with 15 bases between. CDR3 length: 17 residues. CDR1 SGHRS and CDR2 YFSETQ come from the germline V gene. The sample holds a few counts of this clonotype. Its specificity is not known. This TCR was recovered from a woman aged 60 to 75 with Graves' ophthalmopathy. The rearrangement joins TRBV5-1 to TRBJ2-1, with D tentatively TRBD2 (5 bases). Sequenced: blood. The CDR3 is CASSLAQTGFPYNEQFF. The CDR3, as DNA: TGCGCCAGCAGCTTGGCCCAAACGGGATTCCCCTACAATGAGCAGTTCTTC.